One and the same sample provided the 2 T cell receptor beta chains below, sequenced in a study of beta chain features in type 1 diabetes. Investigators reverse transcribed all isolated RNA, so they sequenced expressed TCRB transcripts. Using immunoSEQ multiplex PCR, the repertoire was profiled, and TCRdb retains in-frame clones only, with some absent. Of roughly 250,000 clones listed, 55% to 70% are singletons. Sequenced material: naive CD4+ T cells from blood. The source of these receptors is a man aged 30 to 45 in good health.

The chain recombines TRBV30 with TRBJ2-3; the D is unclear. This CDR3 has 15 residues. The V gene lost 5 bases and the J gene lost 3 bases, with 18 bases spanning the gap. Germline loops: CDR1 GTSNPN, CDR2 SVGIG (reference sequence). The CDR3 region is CAWGRQAVGTDTQYF. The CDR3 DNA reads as TGTGCCTGGGGCAGGCAGGCGGTAGGAACAGATACGCAGTATTTT.

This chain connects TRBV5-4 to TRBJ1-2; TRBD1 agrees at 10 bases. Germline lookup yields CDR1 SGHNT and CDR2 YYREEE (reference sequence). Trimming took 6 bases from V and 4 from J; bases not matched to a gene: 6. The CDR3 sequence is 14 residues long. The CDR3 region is CASTDGTGAYGYTF. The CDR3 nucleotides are TGTGCCAGCACCGACGGGACAGGGGCCTATGGCTACACCTTC. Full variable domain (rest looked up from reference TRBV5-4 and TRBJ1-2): ETGVTQSPTHLIKTRGQQVTLRCSSQSGHNTVSWYQQALGQGPQFIFQYYREEENGRGNFPPRFSGLQFPNYSSELNVNALELDDSALYLCASTDGTGAYGYTFGSGTRLTVV.